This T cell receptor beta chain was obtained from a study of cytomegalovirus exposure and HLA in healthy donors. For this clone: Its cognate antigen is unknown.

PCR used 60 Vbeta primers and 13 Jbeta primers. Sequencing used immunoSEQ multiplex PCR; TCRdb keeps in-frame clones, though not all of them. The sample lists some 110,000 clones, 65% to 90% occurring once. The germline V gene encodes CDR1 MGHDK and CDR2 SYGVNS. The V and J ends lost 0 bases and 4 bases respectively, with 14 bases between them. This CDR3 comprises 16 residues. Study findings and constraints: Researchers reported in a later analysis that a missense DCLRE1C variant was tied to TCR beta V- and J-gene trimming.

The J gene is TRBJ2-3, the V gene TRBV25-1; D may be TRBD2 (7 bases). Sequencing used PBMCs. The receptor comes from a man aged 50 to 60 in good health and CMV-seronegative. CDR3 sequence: CASSEYNQGRADTQYF. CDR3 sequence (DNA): TGTGCCAGCAGTGAATATAACCAGGGGAGGGCAGATACGCAGTATTTT.